The 15 T cell receptor beta chains in this list originate from one sample, sequenced in a study of vaccination effects on CD4 cells after COVID-19. These TCRs' antigens remain unknown. Assay: immunoSEQ multiplex PCR; the TCRdb copy retains only in-frame clones and omits some. This table holds around 40,000 clones, approximately 77% found once. Investigators separated out CD4+ T cells once around 11 days of culture had passed. Either the BNT162b2 or mRNA-1273 vaccine was given to participants in two doses. The material was CD4+ T cells from PBMCs cultured without peptide, obtained after COVID-19 vaccination. Every receptor here comes from a human donor who received a COVID-19 vaccine.

The V call is TRBV6-1, the J call TRBJ2-7, with D unresolved. Trimming left V 2 bases short and J 3 bases short, with 8 bases between. CDR3 length equals 13 residues. CDR1 is MNHNS, CDR2 SASEGT, per germline. The CDR3 nucleotides read TGTGCCAGCAGTGAACCTCCGATCTACGAGCAGTACTTC. Residues: CASSEPPIYEQYF.

This chain joins TRBV12-5 and TRBJ2-2, with D possibly matching TRBD2 (6 bases). The germline V and J ends were trimmed by 7 bases and 4 bases, with 13 bases remaining between them. The CDR3 has 14 amino acids. Germline values: CDR1 LGHNT, CDR2 FRNRAP. CDR3 amino acids: CASASGGATGELFF. The CDR3 DNA reads as TGTGCTAGTGCCTCCGGAGGGGCCACCGGGGAGCTGTTTTTT.

The V call is TRBV23-1, the J call TRBJ1-5; possibly TRBD1 for D (6 bases). TRBV23-1 is an ORF, with its function uncertain. V lost 5 bases, J lost 5 bases, and 22 bases lay in between. This CDR3 comprises 17 residues. The CDR3 loop reads CASSNHGGHLFHQPQHF. The CDR3 bases are TGCGCCAGCAGTAACCATGGGGGACATCTTTTCCATCAGCCCCAGCATTTT.

The rearrangement links TRBV24-1 to TRBJ2-5; 8 nucleotides match TRBD1. The CDR3 length is 14 residues. V lost 7 bases and J lost 4; bases outside the gene matches: 7. CDR1 and CDR2 (germline): KGHDR, SFDVKD. CDR3 residues: CATRQAGGAETQYF. DNA for the CDR3: TGTGCCACCAGGCAGGCAGGGGGCGCAGAGACCCAGTACTTC.

The chain joins TRBV2 to TRBJ1-1; D uncertain. Between the trimmed V and J ends, which lost 4 bases and 2 bases, there was a span of 8 bases. Germline V gene sequence: CDR1 SNHLY, CDR2 FYNNEI. The CDR3 spans 13 residues. CDR3 sequence reads: CASSALPNTEAFF. CDR3 nucleotides: TGTGCCAGCAGTGCTCTACCTAACACTGAAGCTTTCTTT.

This clone has only one observation. CDR3 sequence (DNA): TGTGCCACCAGCAGAACAGTGCGCCGTCGCACAGATACGCAGTATTTT. Its protein product is CATSRTVRRRTDTQYF. V gene TRBV15 combines with J gene TRBJ2-3; no clear D. This CDR3 has 16 residues. Germline values: CDR1 LNHNV, CDR2 YYDKDF (reference sequence). V lost 2 bases and J 1 base, leaving 13 bases between the germline ends.

The table lists this clone with a few counts. The V call is TRBV4-2, the J call TRBJ1-3; D gene unclear. Germline V lookup: CDR1 LGHNA, CDR2 YNFKEQ. Trimming pared 4 bases from V and 3 bases from J, leaving 16 bases between. CDR3 length equals 16 residues. The CDR3 region is CASSPNWRVVGNTIYF. In nucleotides, the CDR3 is TGTGCCAGCAGCCCTAATTGGAGGGTCGTTGGAAACACCATATATTTT.

This clone was counted a few times. The V and J genes are TRBV19 and TRBJ1-3; 10 bases fit TRBD1. Germline loops: CDR1 LNHDA, CDR2 SQIVND (reference sequence). The CDR3 extends over 14 amino acids. V lost 6 bases to trimming and J lost 3 bases; unmatched junction nucleotides: 2. The DNA of the CDR3 is TGTGCCAGTAGCGACAGGGGGCTTGGAAACACCATATATTTT. It yields the protein CASSDRGLGNTIYF.

This chain connects TRBV7-9 to TRBJ2-2; maybe TRBD2 (5 bases). The CDR3 length is 15 residues. V lost 5 bases, J lost 6 bases, and 16 bases lay in between. Germline V gene lookup returns CDR1 SEHNR and CDR2 FQNEAQ (reference sequence). The CDR3 DNA reads as TGTGCCAGCAGCCCCGGGGAGACAAAGGCCGGGGAGCTGTTTTTT. Translated: CASSPGETKAGELFF.

This rearrangement joins TRBV5-1 to TRBJ1-2; D uncertain. Trimming cost V 4 bases and J 6 bases, with 13 bases left between them. The CDR3 is 13 residues long. Germline CDR1 SGHRS, CDR2 YFSETQ. CDR3 residues: CASSATATHGYTF. The CDR3 nucleotides are TGCGCCAGCAGCGCGACGGCGACTCATGGCTACACCTTC. Together with reference TRBV5-1 and TRBJ1-2, the CDR3 gives the full variable domain: KAGVTQTPRYLIKTRGQQVTLSCSPISGHRSVSWYQQTPGQGLQFLFEYFSETQRNKGNFPGRFSGRQFSNSRSEMNVSTLELGDSALYLCASSATATHGYTFGSGTRLTVV.

The chain employs TRBV19 and TRBJ1-3; TRBD1 aligns across 7 bases. This CDR3 spans 14 amino acids. CDR1 LNHDA and CDR2 SQIVND come from the germline V gene (reference sequence). V shed 4 bases and J 4 bases; nucleotides not matched to a gene: 4. This chain's CDR3 is CASSTGTDGNTIYF. Written as DNA, the CDR3 is TGTGCCAGTAGTACTGGGACAGACGGAAACACCATATATTTT.

The gene calls are TRBV6-4 and TRBJ2-3, with 11 bases fitting TRBD2. V shed 5 bases and J 2 bases; nucleotides not matched to a gene: 3. From germline, CDR1 is MRHNA and CDR2 SNTAGT. The length of the CDR3 is 15 residues. The CDR3 nucleotides read TGTGCCAGCAGTCATAGCGGGGGGGCCACAGATACGCAGTATTTT. Protein product: CASSHSGGATDTQYF.

The V and J genes are TRBV2 and TRBJ2-2, with D uncertain. The CDR3 loop spans 13 amino acids. CDR1 and CDR2 from the germline V gene are SNHLY and FYNNEI. V was cut by 7 bases and J by 7 bases, with 13 bases left in between. Written as DNA, the CDR3 is TGTGCCAGCACGCGAACGCTGGACGGGGAGCTGTTTTTT. Amino acid sequence: CASTRTLDGELFF.

The gene calls are TRBV6-5 and TRBJ1-2; D is ambiguous. The CDR3 has 13 amino acids. Per germline, CDR1 MNHEY and CDR2 SVGAGI. With 6 bases removed from V and 0 bases from J, the gap between germline ends came to 8 bases. The DNA of the CDR3 is TGTGCCAGCAGCCCCTTGACTAACTATGGCTACACCTTC. It specifies CASSPLTNYGYTF.

The CDR3 is CASSFSWTDTQYF. The CDR3 DNA follows: TGTGCCAGCAGTTTTTCGTGGACAGATACGCAGTATTTT. V is TRBV12-3 or TRBV12-4 and J is TRBJ2-3; unclear D gene. Trimming took off 3 bases at V and 3 bases at J, with 7 bases between the two ends. CDR3 size: 13 residues.